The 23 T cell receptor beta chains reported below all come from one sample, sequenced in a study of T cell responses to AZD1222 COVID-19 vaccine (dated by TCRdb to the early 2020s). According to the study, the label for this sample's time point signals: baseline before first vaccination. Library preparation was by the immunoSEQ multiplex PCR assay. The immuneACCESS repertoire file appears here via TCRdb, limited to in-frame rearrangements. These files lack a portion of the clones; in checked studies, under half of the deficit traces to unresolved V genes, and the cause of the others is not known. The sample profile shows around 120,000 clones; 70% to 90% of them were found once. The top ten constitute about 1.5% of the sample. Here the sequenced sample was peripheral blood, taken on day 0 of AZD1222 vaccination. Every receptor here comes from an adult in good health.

CDR3 residues: CATGGPISTGELFF. The CDR3 DNA is TGTGCTACTGGGGGGCCCATCTCCACCGGGGAGCTGTTTTTT. This chain uses TRBV12-5 with TRBJ2-2; D tentatively fits TRBD1 or TRBD2 (6 bases each). Trimming pared 10 bases from V and 4 bases from J, leaving 16 bases between. The CDR3 is 14 residues long. The germline V gene has CDR1 LGHNT and CDR2 FRNRAP. Based on the CDR3 plus reference TRBV12-5 and TRBJ2-2, the full variable domain is DARVTQTPRHKVTEMGQEVTMRCQPILGHNTVFWYRQTMMQGLELLAYFRNRAPLDDSGMPKDRFSAEMPDATLATLKIQPSEPRDSAVYFCATGGPISTGELFFGEGSRLTVL.

DNA for the CDR3: TGTGCCAGCAGCGTAGATGCGGGATTTGCGGGCGAGCAGTACTTC. It yields the protein CASSVDAGFAGEQYF. This chain uses TRBV9 with TRBJ2-7; tentatively, D is TRBD2 (6 bases). There are 15 residues in the CDR3. The V end lost 0 bases, the J end lost 6 bases, and 16 bases lay between the germline ends. CDR1 and CDR2 (germline): SGDLS, YYNGEE.

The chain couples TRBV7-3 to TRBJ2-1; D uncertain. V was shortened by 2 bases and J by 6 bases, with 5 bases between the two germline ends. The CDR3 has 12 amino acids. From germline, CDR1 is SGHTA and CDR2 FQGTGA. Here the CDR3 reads CASSLGSNEQFF. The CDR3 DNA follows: TGTGCCAGCAGCTTAGGAAGCAATGAGCAGTTCTTC.

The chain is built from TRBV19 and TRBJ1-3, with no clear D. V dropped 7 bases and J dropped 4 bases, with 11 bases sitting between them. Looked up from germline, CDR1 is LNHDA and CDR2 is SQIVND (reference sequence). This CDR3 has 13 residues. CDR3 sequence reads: CASNGGVGNTIYF. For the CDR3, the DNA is TGTGCCAGTAACGGTGGGGTCGGAAACACCATATATTTT.

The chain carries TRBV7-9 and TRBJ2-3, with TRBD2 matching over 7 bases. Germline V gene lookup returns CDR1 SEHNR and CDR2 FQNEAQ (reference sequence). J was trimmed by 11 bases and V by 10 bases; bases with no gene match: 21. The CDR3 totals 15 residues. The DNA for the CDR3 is TGTGCCACCCAAATCAGCGGTTCTTTCTTAGCGGGGCAGTATTTT. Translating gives CATQISGSFLAGQYF.

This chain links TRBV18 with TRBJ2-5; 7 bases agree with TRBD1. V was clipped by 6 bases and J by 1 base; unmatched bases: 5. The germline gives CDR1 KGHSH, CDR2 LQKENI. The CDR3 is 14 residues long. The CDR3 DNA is TGTGCCAGCTCGAGACAGGGAAGCCAAGAGACCCAGTACTTC. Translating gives CASSRQGSQETQYF.

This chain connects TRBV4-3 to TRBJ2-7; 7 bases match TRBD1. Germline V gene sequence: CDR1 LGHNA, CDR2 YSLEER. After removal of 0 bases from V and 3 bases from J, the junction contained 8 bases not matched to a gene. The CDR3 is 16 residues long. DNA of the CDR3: TGCGCCAGCAGCCAAGAATACGCAGGACAGGTCTACGAGCAGTACTTC. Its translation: CASSQEYAGQVYEQYF.

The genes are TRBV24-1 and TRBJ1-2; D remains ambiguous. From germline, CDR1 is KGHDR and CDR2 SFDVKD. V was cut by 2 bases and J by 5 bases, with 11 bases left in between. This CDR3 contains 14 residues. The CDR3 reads CATSDSPELYGYTF. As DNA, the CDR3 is TGTGCCACCAGTGATTCGCCAGAGTTGTATGGCTACACCTTC.

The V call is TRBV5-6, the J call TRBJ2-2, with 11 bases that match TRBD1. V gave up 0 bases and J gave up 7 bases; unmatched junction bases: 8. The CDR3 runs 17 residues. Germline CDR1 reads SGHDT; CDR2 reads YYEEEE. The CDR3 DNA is TGTGCCAGCAGCTTGGTGAGGACAGGGGGCGAAGGCGGGGAGCTGTTTTTT. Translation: CASSLVRTGGEGGELFF.

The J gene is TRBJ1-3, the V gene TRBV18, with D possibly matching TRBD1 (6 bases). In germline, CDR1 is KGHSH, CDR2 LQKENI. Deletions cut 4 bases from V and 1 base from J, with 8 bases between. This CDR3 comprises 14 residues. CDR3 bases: TGTGCCAGCTCACAGGACAGTTCTGGAAACACCATATATTTT. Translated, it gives CASSQDSSGNTIYF.

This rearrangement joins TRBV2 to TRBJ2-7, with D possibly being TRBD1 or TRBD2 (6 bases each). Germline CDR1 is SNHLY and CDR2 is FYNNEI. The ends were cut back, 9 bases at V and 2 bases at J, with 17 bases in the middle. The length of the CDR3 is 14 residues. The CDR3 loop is CASAGGHNPYEQYF. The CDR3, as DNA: TGTGCCAGTGCCGGGGGACACAATCCCTACGAGCAGTACTTC.

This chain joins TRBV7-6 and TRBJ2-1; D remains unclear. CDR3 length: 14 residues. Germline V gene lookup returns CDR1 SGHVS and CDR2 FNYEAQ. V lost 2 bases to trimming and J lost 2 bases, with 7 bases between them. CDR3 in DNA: TGTGCCAGCAGCTTATTCGGAACCTACAATGAGCAGTTCTTC. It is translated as CASSLFGTYNEQFF.

CDR3 bases: TGTGCCAGTAGACTCAGGGGGCGAGGTTCACCCCTCCACTTT. Protein sequence: CASRLRGRGSPLHF. This chain connects TRBV19 to TRBJ1-6; 8 bases are a match to TRBD1. V lost 6 bases and J lost 9; bases outside the gene matches: 7. In germline, CDR1 is LNHDA, CDR2 SQIVND (reference sequence). There are 14 residues in the CDR3. Complete variable domain (other parts from reference TRBV19 and TRBJ1-6): DGGITQSPKYLFRKEGQNVTLSCEQNLNHDAMYWYRQDPGQGLRLIYYSQIVNDFQKGDIAEGYSVSREKKESFPLTVTSAQKNPTAFYLCASRLRGRGSPLHFGNGTRLTVT.

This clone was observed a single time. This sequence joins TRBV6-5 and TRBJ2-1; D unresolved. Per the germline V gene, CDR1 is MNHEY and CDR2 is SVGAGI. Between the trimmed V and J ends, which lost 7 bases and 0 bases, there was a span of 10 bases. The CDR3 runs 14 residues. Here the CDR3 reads CASTRSSSYNEQFF. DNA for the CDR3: TGTGCCAGCACCAGAAGTAGCTCCTACAATGAGCAGTTCTTC.

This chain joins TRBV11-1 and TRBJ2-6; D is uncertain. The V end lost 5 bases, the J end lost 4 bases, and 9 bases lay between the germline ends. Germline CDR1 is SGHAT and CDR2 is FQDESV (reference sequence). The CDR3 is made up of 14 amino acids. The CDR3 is CASSPYSGANVLTF. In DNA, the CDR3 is TGTGCCAGCAGCCCGTACTCGGGGGCCAACGTCCTGACTTTC. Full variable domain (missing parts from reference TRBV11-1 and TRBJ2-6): EAEVAQSPRYKITEKSQAVAFWCDPISGHATLYWYRQILGQGPELLVQFQDESVVDDSQLPKDRFSAERLKGVDSTLKIQPAELGDSAMYLCASSPYSGANVLTFGAGSRLTVL.

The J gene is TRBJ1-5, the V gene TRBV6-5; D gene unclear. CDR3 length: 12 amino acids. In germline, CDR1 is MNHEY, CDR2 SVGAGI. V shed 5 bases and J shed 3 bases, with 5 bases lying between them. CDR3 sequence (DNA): TGTGCCAGCAGTCAAATCAATCAGCCCCAGCATTTT. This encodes CASSQINQPQHF.

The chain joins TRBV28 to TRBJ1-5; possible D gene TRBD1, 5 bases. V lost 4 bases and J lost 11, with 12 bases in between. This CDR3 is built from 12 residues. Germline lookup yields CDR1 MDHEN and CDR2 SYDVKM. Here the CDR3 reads CASSSPPGAQHF. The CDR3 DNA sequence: TGTGCCAGCAGTTCCCCCCCGGGGGCCCAGCATTTT.

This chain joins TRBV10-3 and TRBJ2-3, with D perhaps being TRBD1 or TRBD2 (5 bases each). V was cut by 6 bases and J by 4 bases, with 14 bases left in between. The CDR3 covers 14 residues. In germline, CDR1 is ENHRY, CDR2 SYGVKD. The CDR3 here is CAIRGEKVADTQYF. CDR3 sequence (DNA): TGTGCCATCAGGGGGGAAAAGGTGGCAGATACGCAGTATTTT.

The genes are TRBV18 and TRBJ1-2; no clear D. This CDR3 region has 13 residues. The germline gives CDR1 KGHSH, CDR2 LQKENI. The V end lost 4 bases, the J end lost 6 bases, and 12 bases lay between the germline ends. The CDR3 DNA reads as TGTGCCAGCTCACGGGAGGGATCGGATGGCTACACCTTC. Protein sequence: CASSREGSDGYTF.

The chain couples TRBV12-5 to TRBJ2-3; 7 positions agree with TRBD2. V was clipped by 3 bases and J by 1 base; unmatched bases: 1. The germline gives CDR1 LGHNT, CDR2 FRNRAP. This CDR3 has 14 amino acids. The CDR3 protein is CASGLAGRTDTQYF. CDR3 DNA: TGTGCTAGTGGTTTAGCGGGACGCACAGATACGCAGTATTTT.

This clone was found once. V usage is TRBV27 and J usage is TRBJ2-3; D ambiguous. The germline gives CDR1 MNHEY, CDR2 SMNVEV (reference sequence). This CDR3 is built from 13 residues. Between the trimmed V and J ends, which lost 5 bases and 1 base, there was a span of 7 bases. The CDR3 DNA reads TGTGCCAGCAGTCTCCGGGGCACAGATACGCAGTATTTT. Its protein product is CASSLRGTDTQYF.

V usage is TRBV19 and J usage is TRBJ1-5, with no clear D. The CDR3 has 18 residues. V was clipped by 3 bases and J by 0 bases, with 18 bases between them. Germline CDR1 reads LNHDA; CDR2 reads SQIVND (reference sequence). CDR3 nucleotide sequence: TGTGCCAGTAGTATTTCCAGGTTCTGGGTGAATAGCAATCAGCCCCAGCATTTT. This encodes CASSISRFWVNSNQPQHF.

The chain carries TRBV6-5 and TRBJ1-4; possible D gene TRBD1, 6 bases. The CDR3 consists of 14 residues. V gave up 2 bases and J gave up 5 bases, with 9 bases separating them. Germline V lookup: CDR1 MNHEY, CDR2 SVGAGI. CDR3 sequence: CASSYEGGNEKLFF. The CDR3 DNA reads TGTGCCAGCAGTTACGAGGGGGGCAATGAAAAACTGTTTTTT.